This T cell receptor (beta chain) was profiled in a study of PD-L1 blockade in urothelial cancer (dated by TCRdb to the late 2010s). For the wider study: Therapy was started at some point between 2014 and 2016 for all patients, and atezolizumab 1,200 mg was administered intravenously every 3 weeks. About 90% of the 29 patients were identified as males with urothelial cancer of bladder origin, and a prior smoking history was reported by 18 of 29 patients. Patients had an ECOG performance status of 0 or 1 and had received between 0 and 3 prior chemotherapy regimens. Blood samples were analyzed at 3 weeks after treatment start (second dose) and at 6 weeks after treatment start. Blood samples gave a median of approximately 150,000 T cells and approximately 80,000 unique TCRs, with a median clonality of 0.080. The study was an exploratory multi-omic analysis of somatic, immune and clinical correlates of response to PD-L1 blockade with atezolizumab in urothelial cancer. TCR sequencing covered pretreatment tumor samples and matched, serially collected peripheral blood taken before and after atezolizumab treatment. Durable clinical benefit was defined as a progression-free survival longer than 6 months, and TCR features were additionally tested against progression-free survival and overall survival. In the same patients who had TCR sequencing, pretreatment tumors also underwent whole exome sequencing and RNA sequencing. Durable clinical benefit was achieved by nine patients and was not achieved by 20 patients. Pretreatment blood TCR-seq was available for 27 to 30 patients, at least one posttreatment blood collection was obtained for some 25 patients, and tumor TCR-seq was available for some 25 patients. The paper as a whole reports these results and caveats: Improved progression-free and overall survival was found to be associated with pretreatment peripheral blood TCR clonality below the median. Because the sample size was small (n = 29) and many of the analyses were exploratory, the results are meant to be hypothesis-generating. Greater expansion of tumor-associated TCR clones in peripheral blood 3 weeks after the start of treatment was observed in patients with durable benefit (n of about 21, p = 0.022).

The CDR3 contains 13 residues, cysteine and phenylalanine counted. Only the CDR3 DNA stays, 39 bases, in frame from base 1. V is cut by 6 bases and J by 5 bases, and the space between the germline ends is 11 bases. CDR1 MDHEN and CDR2 SYDVKM were looked up in the germline V gene. Synthetic TCR analog templates were spiked into each PCR so that absolute template abundance could be estimated from read counts. The immunoSEQ assay used bias-controlled V and J gene primers to amplify TCRbeta CDR3 regions from genomic DNA. Sequencing of rearranged TCRbeta segments was done at approximately 20X coverage. The authors' pipeline ran thus. Clustering was used to correct sequencing errors, and CDR3s were annotated against IMGT to assign V, D and J genes. Downstream analyses used only productive TCRbeta rearrangements, leaving out any out-of-frame or stop-codon sequences. Clonality was computed as one minus Shannon entropy normalized by the log of the number of unique productive sequences. Clones differing between time points or between blood and tumor were identified using Fisher's exact test with Benjamini-Hochberg correction, with an adjusted p below 0.01 applied as the threshold. In its TCRdb copy, this immuneACCESS table keeps in-frame sequences only and misses some clones. Where compared with another copy, unresolved V genes explain less than half of these, and the others have no known cause. That table furnishes V, J and clone size, whereas the DNA furnished D and trimming. This sample has tens of thousands of clones in its table, and around four fifths of those were observed once. Approximately 5% of the sample goes to the ten largest clones.

The cohort comprised about 30 patients with locally advanced or metastatic urothelial carcinoma treated at Memorial Sloan Kettering on a trial protocol. Peripheral blood mononuclear cells were collected from each patient pretreatment and during treatment, giving between 1 and 8 total time points per patient. The Qiagen DNeasy Blood extraction kit was used to purify genomic DNA from total PBMCs and from tumor samples. PBMCs were collected pretreatment and during treatment, and were isolated and stored as previously described. A remark on this clone: It has no known antigen specificity. No base qualities exist here, and no much larger clone lies one base off it.

The clonotype comes from a man between 65 and 85 years old with urothelial cancer. This receptor chain uses TRBV28 and TRBJ1-5, and perhaps TRBD1 as D gene, on 6 matching bases. The sample consisted of PBMCs, taken around atezolizumab (anti-PD-L1) treatment. This receptor carries the CDR3 CASRKGEYQPQHF. The DNA is TGTGCCAGCAGAAAGGGGGAGTATCAGCCCCAGCATTTT. This CDR3, with the reference TRBV28 and TRBJ1-5 proteins standing in past its ends, gives the full variable domain DVKVTQSSRYLVKRTGEKVFLECVQDMDHENMFWYRQDPGLGLRLIYFSYDVKMKEKGDIPEGYSVSREKKERFSLILESASTNQTSMYLCASRKGEYQPQHFGDGTRLSIL.